This passage covers 5 T cell receptor beta chains from one sample sequenced in a study of blood T cell repertoires in COVID-19. Using immunoSEQ multiplex PCR, the repertoire was profiled, and TCRdb retains in-frame clones only, with some absent. The sample has 250,000 or so clones, nearly 90% seen once. Specimen: peripheral blood. These receptors all come from a man aged 18 to 30 with active or convalescent COVID-19.

The V call is TRBV27, the J call TRBJ2-3, with D possibly matching TRBD1 (5 bases). The V end lost 5 bases, the J end lost 0 bases, and 12 bases lay between the germline ends. CDR1 and CDR2 from the germline V gene are MNHEY and SMNVEV (reference sequence). The CDR3 contains 15 residues. This CDR3 is CASSQYRPSTDTQYF. As DNA, the CDR3 is TGTGCCAGCAGTCAGTACAGGCCTAGCACAGATACGCAGTATTTT.

The V gene is TRBV15, the J gene TRBJ1-1; the D gene is possibly TRBD1 (5 bases). Germline CDR1 is LNHNV and CDR2 is YYDKDF (reference sequence). Trimming cost V 2 bases and J 4 bases, with 8 bases left between them. The CDR3 runs 13 residues. CDR3 loop: CATSRQGSTEAFF. In DNA form, the CDR3 reads TGTGCCACCAGCAGACAGGGTAGCACTGAAGCTTTCTTT.

The chain uses TRBV7-2 and TRBJ2-1; the D is unclear. This CDR3 comprises 14 residues. V lost 2 bases and J lost 8, with 13 bases in between. The germline CDR1 and CDR2 sequences are SGHTA and FQGNSA. The CDR3 protein is CASSLSLKPHEQFF. The DNA for the CDR3 is TGTGCCAGCAGCTTAAGTTTGAAGCCGCATGAGCAGTTCTTC.

This clone turned up a few times. V gene TRBV5-4 combines with J gene TRBJ1-6, with a weak D call TRBD1 (5 bases). The germline V and J ends were trimmed by 5 bases and 10 bases, with 16 bases remaining between them. The CDR3 has 14 amino acids. The germline gives CDR1 SGHNT, CDR2 YYREEE (reference sequence). CDR3 region: CASSLHGRGSPLHF. DNA for the CDR3: TGTGCCAGCAGTTTACACGGTAGGGGATCACCCCTCCACTTT. The full variable domain, completed using reference TRBV5-4 and TRBJ1-6, is ETGVTQSPTHLIKTRGQQVTLRCSSQSGHNTVSWYQQALGQGPQFIFQYYREEENGRGNFPPRFSGLQFPNYSSELNVNALELDDSALYLCASSLHGRGSPLHFGNGTRLTVT.

This chain links TRBV7-9 with TRBJ1-2, with D maybe TRBD1 (6 bases). The CDR3 extends over 11 amino acids. The germline gives CDR1 SEHNR, CDR2 FQNEAQ (reference sequence). V lost 5 bases and J 8 bases, leaving 9 bases between the germline ends. This CDR3 reads CASSPQGGYTF. The CDR3 coding sequence is TGTGCCAGCAGCCCCCAGGGGGGCTACACCTTC.